A selection of T cell receptor beta chains follows, all from one sample in a study of blood T cell repertoires in COVID-19. Here immunoSEQ multiplex PCR was the method, and the copy in TCRdb shows in-frame clones only, minus some. The repertoire holds tens of thousands of clones, with 80% to 90% as singletons. The specimen sequenced was peripheral blood. Receptors were obtained from a human donor in a cohort sampled during active COVID-19. Each CDR3 is given with its conserved first and last residue.

V	J	CDR3
TRBV7-6	TRBJ2-2	CASSFSGSNTGELFF
TRBV10-2	TRBJ1-6	CASSPGGEPLHF
TRBV7-9	TRBJ2-7	CASREGQGTYEQYF
TRBV5-4	TRBJ1-1	CASSLAVNTEAFF
TRBV11-2	TRBJ2-3	CASIQIGAQGTQYF
TRBV19	TRBJ1-3	CASSFGTASGNTIYF
TRBV4-2	TRBJ2-5	CASSQLTSGGDISPETQYF
TRBV7-3	TRBJ2-3	CASSPGASTDTQYF
TRBV19	TRBJ1-2	CASSARTGDGYTF
TRBV7-2	TRBJ2-1	CASSPRVGSYNEQFF
TRBV5-1	TRBJ2-1	CASSGGTSGWDEQFF
TRBV19	TRBJ2-5	CASSSTQETQYF
TRBV5-1	TRBJ2-2	CASSLYREGTGELFF
TRBV6-5	TRBJ2-5	CASGLGPGTETQYF
TRBV5-6	TRBJ1-5	CASSLKGRSNQPQHF
TRBV12-5	TRBJ2-2	CASGTGTGRDTGELFF
TRBV6-4	TRBJ2-3	CASSDSGGDTQYF